Listed below are T cell receptor beta chains from one sample, sequenced in a study of blood T cell repertoires in COVID-19. The repertoire was sequenced with immunoSEQ multiplex PCR; TCRdb's copy has only in-frame clones and lacks some. This table has 200,000 to 300,000 clones, about 82% appearing once. The sequenced sample was peripheral blood. These TCRs come from an older woman with active or convalescent COVID-19. Both conserved end residues are part of each CDR3. The order of the fields is D gene, V gene, J gene, clone size, CDR3 protein, CDR3 DNA. A D gene is named only where the DNA matches it firmly. Size values are once, few and many counts, or a class for expanded clones, and some rows have none.

>TRBD1|TRBV11-3|TRBJ2-7|.
CASSLGRQGAPGYEQYF
TGTGCCAGCAGCTTAGGGCGACAGGGGGCGCCGGGATACGAGCAGTACTTC
>.|TRBV24-1|TRBJ1-5|.
CATSAPPEGGASNQPQHF
TGTGCCACCAGTGCCCCGCCGGAGGGTGGGGCAAGCAATCAGCCCCAGCATTTT
>.|TRBV4-2|TRBJ2-2|many
CASSPQRTGELFF
TGTGCCAGCAGCCCCCAGCGGACCGGGGAGCTGTTTTTT
>.|TRBV28|TRBJ2-2|.
CASSLSGTGELFF
TGTGCCAGCAGTTTATCGGGCACCGGGGAGCTGTTTTTT
>TRBD1|TRBV28|TRBJ2-3|.
CASSAPGQGVVDTQYF
TGTGCCAGCAGTGCTCCGGGACAGGGGGTTGTAGATACGCAGTATTTT
>TRBD1|TRBV27|TRBJ2-7|.
CASSYRGTEQYF
TGTGCCAGCAGTTACAGGGGGACCGAGCAGTACTTC
>TRBD1|TRBV19|TRBJ1-5|.
CASSPTGDSNQPQHF
TGTGCCAGTAGCCCTACAGGGGATAGCAATCAGCCCCAGCATTTT
>TRBD2|TRBV7-3|TRBJ2-5|few
CASSRLAGAQETQYF
TGTGCCAGCAGCAGACTAGCGGGAGCACAAGAGACCCAGTACTTC
>TRBD2|TRBV7-2|TRBJ2-7|.
CTSSLFTRTSGYSSYEQYF
TGTACCAGCAGCTTATTTACCAGGACTAGCGGGTATAGCTCCTACGAGCAGTACTTC
>.|TRBV14|TRBJ2-7|.
CASSHRPGYPYEQYF
TGTGCCAGCAGCCACCGCCCCGGGTATCCTTACGAGCAGTACTTC
>.|TRBV6-5|TRBJ2-1|.
CASGPDFSGNNEQFF
TGTGCCAGCGGACCCGACTTCTCGGGAAACAATGAGCAGTTCTTC
>.|TRBV9|TRBJ1-4|.
CASSERYSGPNEKLFF
TGTGCCAGCAGCGAGAGATACAGCGGACCGAATGAAAAACTGTTTTTT
>TRBD2|TRBV30|TRBJ2-3|few
CAWTSGFTDTQYF
TGTGCCTGGACTAGCGGGTTCACAGATACGCAGTATTTT
>TRBD2|TRBV5-6|TRBJ2-1|.
CASSIGLGHEQFF
TGTGCCAGCAGCATCGGACTAGGGCATGAGCAGTTCTTC
>.|TRBV28|TRBJ1-1|.
CASTLQGVGTEAFF
TGTGCCAGCACCTTACAGGGTGTGGGGACTGAAGCTTTCTTT
>.|TRBV5-6|TRBJ2-1|.
CASSLGRPGSNEQFF
TGTGCCAGCAGCTTGGGCAGACCAGGGTCCAATGAGCAGTTCTTC
>.|TRBV18|TRBJ1-1|.
CASSPIPTENTEAFF
TGTGCCAGCTCACCAATCCCAACAGAGAACACTGAAGCTTTCTTT
>TRBD1|TRBV6-5|TRBJ2-1|.
CASSWDRTPGNEQFF
TGTGCCAGCAGCTGGGACAGGACCCCTGGTAATGAGCAGTTCTTC
>TRBD1|TRBV7-2|TRBJ1-1|.
CASSSHRGRRAEAFF
TGTGCCAGCAGCTCCCACAGGGGGCGCCGGGCTGAAGCTTTCTTT
>TRBD1|TRBV14|TRBJ2-2|once
CASSQETGGGTGELFF
TGTGCCAGCAGCCAAGAGACAGGGGGCGGCACCGGGGAGCTGTTTTTT
>TRBD1|TRBV3-1/TRBV3-2|TRBJ1-1|.
CASSRRDRNTEAFF
TGTGCCAGCAGCCGCCGGGACAGGAACACTGAAGCTTTCTTT
>.|TRBV5-1|TRBJ2-1|.
CASRSQGSWGDEQFF
TGCGCCAGCAGGTCACAGGGGTCGTGGGGGGATGAGCAGTTCTTC
>.|TRBV3-1/TRBV3-2|TRBJ1-1|.
CASSLGLGDEAFF
TGTGCCAGCAGCCTAGGCCTAGGGGATGAAGCTTTCTTT
>.|TRBV11-1|TRBJ1-2|.
CASSLKSAMTGYGYTF
TGTGCCAGCAGCTTAAAATCTGCTATGACAGGCTATGGCTACACCTTC
>TRBD2|TRBV19|TRBJ2-1|.
CASSILSISGTHNEQFF
TGTGCCAGTAGTATTTTGTCGATTAGCGGGACCCACAATGAGCAGTTCTTC
>.|TRBV5-8|TRBJ1-4|.
CASSRGPPGEKLFF
TGTGCCAGCAGCCGAGGCCCGCCTGGGGAAAAACTGTTTTTT
>.|TRBV5-1|TRBJ2-3|few
CASSPGLPTDTQYF
TGCGCCAGCAGCCCGGGACTGCCCACAGATACGCAGTATTTT
>.|TRBV27|TRBJ1-4|.
CASSHRGPAGPGFPTATNEKLFF
TGTGCCAGCAGTCATAGGGGCCCCGCGGGGCCCGGCTTCCCGACAGCAACTAATGAAAAACTGTTTTTT
>TRBD2|TRBV7-8|TRBJ2-1|.
CASSPLAGGSYNEQFF
TGTGCCAGCAGCCCCCTAGCGGGAGGATCCTACAATGAGCAGTTCTTC
>.|TRBV11-3|TRBJ2-7|.
CASSLDPIYEQYF
TGTGCCAGCAGCTTAGACCCAATCTACGAGCAGTACTTC
>TRBD2|TRBV24-1|TRBJ2-1|.
CATSDPTSGRYNEQFF
TGTGCCACCAGTGATCCGACTAGCGGGAGGTACAATGAGCAGTTCTTC
>.|TRBV27|TRBJ2-4|.
CASSSGVRAIQYF
TGTGCCAGCAGTTCGGGGGTTCGGGCCATTCAGTACTTC
>TRBD1|TRBV2|TRBJ1-6|.
CASGDRDNSPLHF
TGTGCCAGCGGGGACAGAGATAATTCACCCCTCCACTTT
>.|TRBV2|TRBJ1-1|.
CASSLLRGENTEAFF
TGTGCCAGCAGTCTGCTTCGTGGAGAGAACACTGAAGCTTTCTTT
>.|TRBV7-8|TRBJ2-1|.
CASSPNRVSSYNEQFF
TGTGCCAGCAGTCCTAACAGGGTGAGCTCCTACAATGAGCAGTTCTTC